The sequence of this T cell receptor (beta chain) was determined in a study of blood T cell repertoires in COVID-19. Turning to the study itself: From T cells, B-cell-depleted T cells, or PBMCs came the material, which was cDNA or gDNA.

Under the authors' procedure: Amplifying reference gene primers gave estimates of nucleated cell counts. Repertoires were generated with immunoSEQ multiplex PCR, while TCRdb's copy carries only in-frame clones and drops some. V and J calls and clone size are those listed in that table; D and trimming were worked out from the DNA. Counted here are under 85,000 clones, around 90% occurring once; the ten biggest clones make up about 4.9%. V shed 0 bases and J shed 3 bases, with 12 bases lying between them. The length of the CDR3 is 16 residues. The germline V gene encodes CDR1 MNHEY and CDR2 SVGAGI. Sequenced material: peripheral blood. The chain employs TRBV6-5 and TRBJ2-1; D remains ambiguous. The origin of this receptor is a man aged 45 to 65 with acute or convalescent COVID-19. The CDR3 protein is CASSYSLSGSYNEQFF. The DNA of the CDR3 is TGTGCCAGCAGTTACTCGCTGTCAGGCAGCTACAATGAGCAGTTCTTC.